One and the same sample provided the 14 T cell receptor beta chains below, sequenced in a study of T-cell memory formation after mild COVID-19. One entry per CDR3 protein results from TCRdb running MiXCR on the 5' RACE reads. Among about 140,000 distinct CDR3 sequences listed, about 23% were seen once. The sequenced material came from PBMCs or a T cell subset sorted from them (not recorded which). The source is an adult woman who had mild COVID-19 (a few samples of this study predate the infection). Cell type and time point are not known.

The chain is built from TRBV27 and TRBJ2-7; D is possibly TRBD2 (7 bases). Deletions cut 3 bases from V and 5 bases from J, with 14 bases between. The CDR3 runs 14 residues. Germline CDR1 and CDR2: MNHEY and SMNVEV (reference sequence). The CDR3 DNA reads as TGTGCCAGCAGTTTCGGGGGGCCGATGAACGAGCAGTACTTC. Translated, it gives CASSFGGPMNEQYF.

The chain couples TRBV4-2 to TRBJ2-5, with a tentative D call TRBD2 (6 bases). This CDR3 region has 18 residues. Germline loops: CDR1 LGHNA, CDR2 YNFKEQ. Between the trimmed V and J ends, which lost 4 bases and 5 bases, there was a span of 26 bases. The CDR3 DNA sequence: TGTGCCAGCAGCCCCTTGGGAATAGCGGAGGTCCCGGGGGAGACCCAGTACTTC. This translates into CASSPLGIAEVPGETQYF.

The chain couples TRBV9 to TRBJ2-1; a possible D gene is TRBD2 (6 bases). V lost 3 bases, J lost 3 bases, and 13 bases lay in between. The length of the CDR3 is 15 residues. CDR1 SGDLS and CDR2 YYNGEE come from the germline V gene. The CDR3 nucleotides are TGTGCCAGCAGCGAAGACGGGAGTCTCTACAATGAGCAGTTCTTC. Protein: CASSEDGSLYNEQFF.

The rearrangement uses TRBV6-2 or TRBV6-3 and TRBJ2-3; D is perhaps TRBD1 (5 bases). V was clipped by 5 bases and J by 2 bases, with 14 bases between them. The CDR3 covers 15 residues. Germline V gene data show CDR1 as MNHEY and CDR2 as SVGEGT. In nucleotides, the CDR3 is TGTGCCAGCAGTGCCGGACAAGATTCCACAGATACGCAGTATTTT. This gives the protein CASSAGQDSTDTQYF.

The gene calls are TRBV11-1 and TRBJ2-5, with 9 bases lining up with TRBD2. There are 16 residues in the CDR3. The V gene end was trimmed by 5 bases and the J gene end by 5 bases; junction bases not matched to a gene: 12. CDR1 and CDR2 from the germline V gene are SGHAT and FQDESV (reference sequence). Here the CDR3 reads CASSLVGGRARETQYF. The DNA of the CDR3 is TGTGCCAGCAGCCTCGTCGGCGGGAGGGCCCGGGAGACCCAGTACTTC.

V is TRBV7-3 and J is TRBJ2-1; TRBD1 matches at 8 bases. J lost 14 bases, V lost 4 bases, and 7 bases had no gene match. The CDR3 runs 12 residues. The germline gives CDR1 SGHTA, CDR2 FQGTGA. CDR3 nucleotides: TGTGCCAGCAGCTACGGACAGGGTGGGAAGTTCTTC. Its protein product is CASSYGQGGKFF.

There are a few counts of this clonotype. The chain carries TRBV6-5 and TRBJ2-7; tentatively, D is TRBD1 or TRBD2 (5 bases each). This CDR3 has 14 residues. The V gene's germline CDR1 is MNHEY and CDR2 SVGAGI. Trimming took off 5 bases at V and 2 bases at J, with 13 bases between the two ends. For the CDR3, the DNA is TGTGCCAGCAGTCCTTGGGACGGAACCTACGAGCAGTACTTC. As protein: CASSPWDGTYEQYF.

The rearrangement joins TRBV6-6 to TRBJ1-5, with 11 bases matching TRBD1. J was trimmed by 1 base and V by 6 bases; bases with no gene match: 11. The CDR3 runs to 18 residues. CDR1 is MNHNY, CDR2 SVGAGI, per germline (reference sequence). In DNA, the CDR3 is TGTGCCAGCAGCCGGCGGGACAGGGGGTCCGGAAGCAATCAGCCCCAGCATTTT. As protein: CASSRRDRGSGSNQPQHF.

V is TRBV7-9 and J is TRBJ1-3; D gene ambiguous. The CDR3 totals 14 residues. The V and J ends lost 5 bases and 0 bases respectively, with 8 bases between them. Looked up from germline, CDR1 is SEHNR and CDR2 is FQNEAQ (reference sequence). As DNA, the CDR3 is TGTGCCAGCAGCCGCCAGAGCTCTGGAAACACCATATATTTT. It is translated as CASSRQSSGNTIYF.

This clonotype has only a few counts. This chain joins TRBV7-2 and TRBJ1-2, with a tentative D call TRBD1 (5 bases). The CDR3 has 15 residues. Germline CDR1 and CDR2: SGHTA and FQGNSA. V lost 5 bases and J 3 bases, leaving 16 bases between the germline ends. Here the CDR3 reads CASSPARAGDYGYTF. CDR3 coding DNA: TGTGCCAGCAGCCCAGCCAGGGCCGGGGACTATGGCTACACCTTC.

The V gene is TRBV6-5, the J gene TRBJ2-3, with 7 bases that match TRBD2. Germline V gene data show CDR1 as MNHEY and CDR2 as SVGAGI. The CDR3 extends over 17 amino acids. V lost 2 bases and J lost 3; bases outside the gene matches: 11. The CDR3 reads CASSYLPGGGLTDTQYF. For the CDR3, the DNA is TGTGCCAGCAGTTACCTCCCGGGGGGAGGATTGACAGATACGCAGTATTTT.

The chain uses TRBV5-5 and TRBJ2-7; D not resolved. The CDR3 has 14 amino acids. Trimming pared 1 base from V and 0 bases from J, leaving 8 bases between. Germline lookup yields CDR1 SGHKS and CDR2 YYEKEE (reference sequence). The DNA of the CDR3 is TGTGCCAGCAGCTTGTGGGTCGGCTCCTACGAGCAGTACTTC. It codes for CASSLWVGSYEQYF.

This clonotype was seen only a few times. Written as DNA, the CDR3 is TGTGCCAGCAGTAAGGGCCAGCCCCAGCATTTT. Translation: CASSKGQPQHF. The V gene is TRBV7-9, the J gene TRBJ1-5, with unresolved D. Trimming stripped 6 bases from V and 7 bases from J, with 7 bases between. Germline V gene lookup returns CDR1 SEHNR and CDR2 FQNEAQ (reference sequence). The CDR3 is 11 amino acids.

J is TRBJ1-1 and V is TRBV29-1; D is possibly TRBD1 (5 bases). The V end lost 3 bases, the J end lost 3 bases, and 8 bases lay between the germline ends. CDR1 and CDR2 from the germline V gene are SQVTM and ANQGSEA. The CDR3 sequence is 12 residues long. The CDR3 loop is CSVERDDTEAFF. The CDR3, as DNA: TGCAGCGTTGAGAGGGACGACACTGAAGCTTTCTTT. Full variable domain (outside the CDR3, taken from reference TRBV29-1 and TRBJ1-1): SAVISQKPSRDICQRGTSLTIQCQVDSQVTMMFWYRQQPGQSLTLIATANQGSEATYESGFVIDKFPISRPNLTFSTLTVSNMSPEDSSIYLCSVERDDTEAFFGQGTRLTVV.